These T cell receptor beta chains were read from a single sample in a study of T-cell reconstitution after alpha-beta-depleted transplantation in children. TCRdb reprocessed the PCR reads with MiXCR, giving one entry per CDR3 protein. Of some 180,000 distinct CDR3 sequences listed, approximately 6.9% are singletons. The sequencing used PBMCs, collected before TCRalphabeta/CD19-depleted stem cell transplant. These receptors all come from a boy between 2 and 10 years old with acute lymphoblastic leukemia, due to receive a stem cell transplant. The CDR3 runs from the conserved cysteine through the conserved F or W. The D gene is left open where the match is weak. The listing skips clone size in some rows; elsewhere it reads once, few, many or a size class.

>many|TRBJ2-7|15|NA|TRBV27
CATVSLSGDRYEQYF
TGTGCCACCGTTTCCTTATCAGGGGATCGCTACGAGCAGTACTTC
>many|TRBJ2-7|10|NA|TRBV29-1
CSVGEYEQYF
TGCAGCGTTGGAGAATACGAGCAGTACTTC
>many|TRBJ2-4|13|NA|TRBV28
CASTPGDKNIQYF
TGTGCCAGCACGCCCGGCGACAAAAACATTCAGTACTTC
>many|TRBJ1-4|14|NA|TRBV27
CASSLLGTNEKLFF
TGTGCCAGCAGCTTACTAGGAACTAATGAAAAACTGTTTTTT
>many|TRBJ2-2|13|NA|TRBV11-2
CASSSGLTGELFF
TGTGCCAGCAGCTCAGGACTCACCGGGGAGCTGTTTTTT
>NA|TRBJ2-5|15|NA|TRBV12-3/TRBV12-4
CASSSWEPIQETQYF
TGTGCCAGCAGTTCCTGGGAACCTATACAAGAGACCCAGTACTTC
>NA|TRBJ1-1|14|TRBD1|TRBV7-9
CASRLTGDNTEAFF
TGTGCCAGCAGACTCACAGGGGACAACACTGAAGCTTTCTTT
>many|TRBJ2-2|13|TRBD2|TRBV6-2/TRBV6-3
CASRGTSSGELFF
TGTGCCAGCAGGGGGACTAGTTCCGGGGAGCTGTTTTTT
>many|TRBJ2-1|13|TRBD1|TRBV5-6
CASRRTGGGEQFF
TGTGCCAGCAGGCGGACAGGGGGCGGGGAGCAGTTCTTC
>many|TRBJ1-6|18|NA|TRBV4-1
CASSQLAWRTEHNSPLHF
TGCGCCAGCAGCCAGTTAGCCTGGCGGACAGAACACAATTCACCCCTCCACTTT
>many|TRBJ2-7|14|NA|TRBV28
CASSLVLGINEQYF
TGTGCCAGCAGTTTGGTATTGGGGATTAACGAGCAGTACTTC
>few|TRBJ2-5|15|TRBD1|TRBV5-1
CASSLLGTGPETQYF
TGCGCCAGCAGCTTGTTGGGGACAGGGCCAGAGACCCAGTACTTC
>many|TRBJ2-6|14|NA|TRBV7-3
CASSLYLGANVLTF
TGTGCCAGCAGCTTATACCTCGGGGCCAACGTCCTGACTTTC
>few|TRBJ2-7|12|NA|TRBV20-1
CSAEDSAYEQYF
TGCAGTGCTGAGGACAGCGCGTACGAGCAGTACTTC
>few|TRBJ1-5|15|NA|TRBV27
CASSLDRGPNQPQHF
TGTGCCAGCAGTCTGGACCGAGGACCAAATCAGCCCCAGCATTTT
>few|TRBJ2-7|16|TRBD2|TRBV28
CASSWGGRAKTYEQYF
TGTGCCAGCAGTTGGGGAGGGCGGGCCAAAACCTACGAGCAGTACTTC